This TCR beta chain was recorded in a study of shared clonotypes between healthy human individuals. Overall study results and limits: Larger estimated richness was generally recorded for naive subsets relative to memory subsets. Naive CD4 clonotypes overlapped across a handful of donors at approximately 4.5%.

Details on this clone: What it binds is unknown.

Sequencing was at deep level. Under the authors' procedure: Because ImmunoSEQ provided only junction sequences with no quality scores, the filtering differed. Measured with immunoSEQ multiplex PCR; TCRdb has only the in-frame clones, and not every one. For V, J and clone size, that table is used; D and trimming come from the DNA. Of over a million clones listed, around 97% are singletons. Germline CDR1 is LNHDA and CDR2 is SQIVND (reference sequence). This CDR3 is 11 amino acids long. V gave up 3 bases and J gave up 7 bases, with 6 bases separating them. The receptor comes from a man aged 25-45 years in good health. The chain links TRBV19 to TRBJ1-2, with D unresolved. The sequenced sample consisted of naive CD4+ T cells sorted from blood. Noted subset: CD45RA+ positively selected. The CDR3 DNA follows: TGTGCCAGTAGTATGAGCGTTGGCTACACCTTC. It specifies CASSMSVGYTF.